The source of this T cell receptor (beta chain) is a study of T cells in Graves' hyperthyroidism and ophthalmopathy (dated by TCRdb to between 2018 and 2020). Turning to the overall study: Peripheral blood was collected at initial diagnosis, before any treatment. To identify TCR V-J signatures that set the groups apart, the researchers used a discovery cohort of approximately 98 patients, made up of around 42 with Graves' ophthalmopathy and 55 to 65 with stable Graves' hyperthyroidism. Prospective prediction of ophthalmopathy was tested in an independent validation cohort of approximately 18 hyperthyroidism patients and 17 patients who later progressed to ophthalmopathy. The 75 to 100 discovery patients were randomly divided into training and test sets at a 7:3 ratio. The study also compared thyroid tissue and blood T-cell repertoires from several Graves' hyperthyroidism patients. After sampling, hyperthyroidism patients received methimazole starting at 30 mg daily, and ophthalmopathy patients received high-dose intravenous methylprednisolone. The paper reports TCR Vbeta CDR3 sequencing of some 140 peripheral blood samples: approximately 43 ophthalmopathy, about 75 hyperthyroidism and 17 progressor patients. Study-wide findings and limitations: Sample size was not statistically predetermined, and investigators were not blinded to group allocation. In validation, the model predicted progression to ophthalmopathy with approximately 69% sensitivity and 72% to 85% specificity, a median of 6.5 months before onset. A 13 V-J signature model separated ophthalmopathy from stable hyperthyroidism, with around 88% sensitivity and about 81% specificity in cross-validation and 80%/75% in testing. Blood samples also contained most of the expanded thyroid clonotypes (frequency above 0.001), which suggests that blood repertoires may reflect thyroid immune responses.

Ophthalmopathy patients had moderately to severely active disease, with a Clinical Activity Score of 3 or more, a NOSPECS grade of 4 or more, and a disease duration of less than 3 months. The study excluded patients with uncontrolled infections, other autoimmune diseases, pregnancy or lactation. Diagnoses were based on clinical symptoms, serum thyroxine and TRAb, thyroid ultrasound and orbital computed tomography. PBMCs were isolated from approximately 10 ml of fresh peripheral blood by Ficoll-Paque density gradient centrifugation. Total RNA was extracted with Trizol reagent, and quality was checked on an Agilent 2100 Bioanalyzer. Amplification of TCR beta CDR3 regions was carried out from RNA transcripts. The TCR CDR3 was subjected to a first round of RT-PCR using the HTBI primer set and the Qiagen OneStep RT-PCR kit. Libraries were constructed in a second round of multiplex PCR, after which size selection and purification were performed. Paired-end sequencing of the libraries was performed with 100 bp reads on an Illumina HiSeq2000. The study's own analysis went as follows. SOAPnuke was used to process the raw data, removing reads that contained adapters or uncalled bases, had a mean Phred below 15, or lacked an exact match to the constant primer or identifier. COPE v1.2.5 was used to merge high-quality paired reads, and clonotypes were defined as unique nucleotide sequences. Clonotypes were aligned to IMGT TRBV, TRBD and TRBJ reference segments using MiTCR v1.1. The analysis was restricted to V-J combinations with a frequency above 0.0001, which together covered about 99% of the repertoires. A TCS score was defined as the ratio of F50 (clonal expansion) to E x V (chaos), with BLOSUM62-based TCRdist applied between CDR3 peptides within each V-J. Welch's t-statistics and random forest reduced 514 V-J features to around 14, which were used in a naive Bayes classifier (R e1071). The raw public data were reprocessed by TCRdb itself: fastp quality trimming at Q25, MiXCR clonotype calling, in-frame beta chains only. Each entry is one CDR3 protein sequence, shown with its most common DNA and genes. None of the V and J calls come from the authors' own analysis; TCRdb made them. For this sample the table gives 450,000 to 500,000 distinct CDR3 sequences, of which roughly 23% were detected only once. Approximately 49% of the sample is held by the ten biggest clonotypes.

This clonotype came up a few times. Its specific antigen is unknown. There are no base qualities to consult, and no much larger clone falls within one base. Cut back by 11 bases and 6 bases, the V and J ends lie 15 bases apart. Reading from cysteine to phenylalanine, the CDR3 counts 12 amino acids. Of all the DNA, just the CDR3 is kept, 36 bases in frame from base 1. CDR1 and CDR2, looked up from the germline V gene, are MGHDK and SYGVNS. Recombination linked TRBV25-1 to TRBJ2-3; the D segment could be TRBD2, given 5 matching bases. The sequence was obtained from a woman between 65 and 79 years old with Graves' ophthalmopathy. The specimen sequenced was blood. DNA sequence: TGTGCCCACCCTTGCGGGCCTGATACGCAGTATTTT. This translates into CAHPCGPDTQYF.